This record concerns one T cell receptor beta chain sequence. Its antigen is unidentified. The sample belongs to a study of T cells after yellow fever vaccination. Regarding the study as a whole: Once the booster was given, most primary-vaccination clones reappeared, at about 96% for CD4 and over 75% for CD8.

TCRdb re-derived calls from the 5' RACE reads in MiXCR, one entry per CDR3 protein. Here the sample spans about 160,000 distinct CDR3 sequences, 6% to 7.5% being singletons. This CDR3 contains 14 residues. Trimming shortened V by 2 bases and J by 6 bases, and 11 bases separated the two germline ends. The V gene's germline CDR1 is MNHNS and CDR2 SASEGT. Sample: CD4+ T cells sorted from PBMCs, taken 5 days after the first yellow fever vaccination. The rearrangement joins TRBV6-1 to TRBJ2-1; D possibly corresponds to TRBD2 (6 bases). The source of this sequence is a man between 18 and 35 years old who received the YFV17D yellow fever vaccine. The CDR3 here is CASSEQQTSNEQFF. CDR3 DNA: TGTGCCAGCAGTGAACAGCAGACTAGCAATGAGCAGTTCTTC.